This T cell receptor (beta chain) derives from a study of blood T cell repertoires in COVID-19. About the study: The United States, Italy and Spain were the sources of the acute and convalescent COVID-19 samples. From T cells, B-cell-depleted T cells, or PBMCs came the material, which was cDNA or gDNA.

Per the study methods: Counts of nucleated cells, estimated from reference gene primer amplification, were obtained. Clones were sequenced by immunoSEQ multiplex PCR, and TCRdb holds only the in-frame ones, with some missing. V, J and clone size were drawn from that table, and D and trimming were deduced from the DNA. The table has over 600,000 clones, about nine tenths seen once. In germline, CDR1 is MNHEY, CDR2 SVGAGI. The CDR3 covers 14 residues. The V gene end was trimmed by 7 bases and the J gene end by 6 bases; junction bases not matched to a gene: 3. The chain employs TRBV6-5 and TRBJ2-2; 12 bases line up with TRBD1. This sequence originates from a woman younger than 30 with acute or convalescent COVID-19. The sample consisted of peripheral blood. The CDR3 spells CASKGQGASGELFF. The CDR3, as DNA: TGTGCCAGCAAGGGACAGGGGGCATCCGGGGAGCTGTTTTTT.